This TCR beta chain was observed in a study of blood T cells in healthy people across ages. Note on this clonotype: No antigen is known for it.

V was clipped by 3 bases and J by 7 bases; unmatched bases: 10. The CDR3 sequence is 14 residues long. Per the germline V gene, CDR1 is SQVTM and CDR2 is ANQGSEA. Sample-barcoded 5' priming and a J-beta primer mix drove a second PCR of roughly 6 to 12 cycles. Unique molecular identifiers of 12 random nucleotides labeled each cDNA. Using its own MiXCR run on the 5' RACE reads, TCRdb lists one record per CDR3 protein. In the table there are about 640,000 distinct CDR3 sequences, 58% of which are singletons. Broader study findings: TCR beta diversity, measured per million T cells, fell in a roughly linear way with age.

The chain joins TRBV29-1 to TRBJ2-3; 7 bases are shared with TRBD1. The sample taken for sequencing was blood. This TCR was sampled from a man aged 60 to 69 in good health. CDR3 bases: TGCAGCGTTGATATCGAGGACAGGCTTTATACGCAGTATTTT. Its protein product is CSVDIEDRLYTQYF.